The 20 T cell receptor beta chains given below trace back to one sample, sequenced in a study of tumor-infiltrating lymphocytes in primary liver carcinoma. TCR beta cDNA was made from 450 to 600 ng total RNA with a constant-region primer. Three nested multiplex PCR rounds, a slightly modified ARM-PCR method, built the TCR beta libraries. Each of the first two PCR rounds ran nine to ten cycles with TRBV1-TRBV30 forward and C-beta reverse primers. MiXCR was run by TCRdb on the multiplex PCR reads, yielding one entry per CDR3 protein. The data show fewer than 350,000 distinct CDR3 sequences, approximately 64% seen once. Germline DNA was extracted alongside blood RNA, which was obtained from unsorted whole blood. The specimen sequenced was peripheral blood. These receptors all stem from a man aged 35 to 55 with primary liver carcinoma and hepatitis B virus infection.

This clonotype was seen a handful of times. The chain joins TRBV7-9 to TRBJ2-4, with 8 bases matching TRBD2. The CDR3 covers 16 residues. Trimming removed 5 bases from V and 1 base from J; junction bases left unmatched: 7. Germline assignment: CDR1 SEHNR and CDR2 FQNEAQ (reference sequence). In DNA form, the CDR3 reads TGTGCCAGCAGCACCCGGGGGGGGATCGCCAAAAACATTCAGTACTTC. Protein sequence: CASSTRGGIAKNIQYF. The full variable domain, in which reference TRBV7-9 and TRBJ2-4 provide the parts outside the CDR3, is DTGVSQNPRHKITKRGQNVTFRCDPISEHNRLYWYRQTLGQGPEFLTYFQNEAQLEKSRLLSDRFSAERPKGSFSTLEIQRTEQGDSAMYLCASSTRGGIAKNIQYFGAGTRLSVL.

Turning to this clonotype: One junction end does not reproduce the germline sequence, and a read error may be involved. The genes are TRBV11-2 and TRBJ2-1; possible D gene TRBD2, 5 bases. The CDR3 is made up of 17 amino acids. Germline lookup yields CDR1 SGHAT and CDR2 FQNNGV. CDR3 in DNA: TGTGCCAGCATCATAGAGTCAGCGGTTTGGGCACACAATGTGCAGTTCTTC. It is translated as CASIIESAVWAHNVQFF.

J is TRBJ2-5 and V is TRBV20-1, with TRBD2 identical over 9 bases. The germline V gene encodes CDR1 DFQATT and CDR2 SNEGSKA (reference sequence). This CDR3 is 16 amino acids long. With V trimmed by 0 bases and J by 3 bases, 8 bases remained unmatched. CDR3 coding DNA: TGCAGTGCTAGAGATCGGCGAGTAGCGGGAGAAGAGACCCAGTACTTC. Translated: CSARDRRVAGEETQYF.

This clonotype has at least ten counts. This rearrangement joins TRBV10-3 to TRBJ2-4; D uncertain. The germline gives CDR1 ENHRY, CDR2 SYGVKD. Trimming left V 7 bases short and J 6 bases short, with 31 bases between. The CDR3 totals 19 residues. Here the CDR3 reads CAIIPLWQPLSYTGNIQYF. In DNA, the CDR3 is TGTGCCATCATTCCCCTCTGGCAACCGTTGTCTTACACGGGAAACATTCAGTACTTC.

The chain recombines TRBV5-1 with TRBJ2-7, with 7 bases lining up with TRBD1. The ends lost 3 bases at V and 6 bases at J; junction bases unmatched: 9. CDR1 and CDR2 (germline): SGHRS, YFSETQ. This CDR3 comprises 14 residues. The CDR3 nucleotides read TGCGCCAGCAGCTCGGGACAGAGTGTGGGCGAGCAGTACTTC. Its protein is CASSSGQSVGEQYF.

The CDR3 bases are TGTGCCACCAGTCCCCACCTGGGAGGGGACCCCGCGAGGACAGATACGCAGTATTTT. It codes for CATSPHLGGDPARTDTQYF. This rearrangement joins TRBV24-1 to TRBJ2-3; TRBD2 matches at 7 bases. The V gene's germline CDR1 is KGHDR and CDR2 SFDVKD. J was trimmed by 3 bases and V by 6 bases; bases with no gene match: 20. This CDR3 spans 19 amino acids.

Of note for this clonotype: Since no conserved phenylalanine or tryptophan closes the CDR3, a read error is the likely cause. The rearrangement joins TRBV2 to TRBJ1-4, with 9 positions matching TRBD1. The CDR3 runs to 15 residues. The germline gives CDR1 SNHLY, CDR2 FYNNEI. The V gene end was trimmed by 7 bases and the J gene end by 2 bases; junction bases not matched to a gene: 5. CDR3 amino acids: CASIRQGVTNEKLFS. CDR3 DNA sequence: TGTGCCAGCATCCGACAGGGGGTGACTAATGAAAAACTGTTTTCT.

The rearrangement uses TRBV4-2 and TRBJ1-4; possibly TRBD1 for D (5 bases). Germline assignment: CDR1 LGHNA and CDR2 YNFKEQ. The germline V and J ends were trimmed by 6 bases and 9 bases, with 14 bases remaining between them. The CDR3 spans 13 residues. CDR3 amino acids: CASSPGVRKKLFF. CDR3 DNA sequence: TGTGCCAGCAGTCCGGGGGTGAGGAAAAAACTGTTTTTT.

This clonotype was counted only a few times. A junction boundary mismatches the germline segment, possibly from a read error. V is TRBV11-2 and J is TRBJ2-7; TRBD1 matches at 8 bases. The CDR3 is made up of 15 amino acids. Germline values: CDR1 SGHAT, CDR2 FQNNGV. The CDR3 loop reads CVSSLQQGEAYKQYF. The DNA for the CDR3 is TGTGTCAGCAGCCTCCAACAGGGGGAGGCGTACAAGCAGTACTTC.

This clonotype was found a few times. J is TRBJ1-6 and V is TRBV5-6; 9 bases align to TRBD1. The CDR3 has 16 residues. Per the germline V gene, CDR1 is SGHDT and CDR2 is YYEEEE. Unmatched junction bases numbered 3, after V lost 3 bases and J lost 2 bases. The CDR3 DNA reads as TGTGCCAGCAGCTGGGGACAGGGCCCCTATAATTCACCCCTCCACTTT. It specifies CASSWGQGPYNSPLHF.

The V gene is TRBV11-2, the J gene TRBJ2-3; possible D gene TRBD1, 6 bases. This CDR3 has 16 residues. Germline assignment: CDR1 SGHAT and CDR2 FQNNGV. V lost 7 bases, J lost 5 bases, and 22 bases lay in between. The CDR3 protein is CASKLVGASGEDTQYF. For the CDR3, the DNA is TGTGCCAGCAAACTAGTGGGGGCATCTGGTGAAGATACGCAGTATTTT.

Details on this clonotype: The germline gene is not matched at one end of the junction; a read error may be the cause. This chain connects TRBV6-5 to TRBJ2-1, with a weak D call TRBD2 (6 bases). This CDR3 contains 13 residues. Germline V lookup: CDR1 MNHEY, CDR2 SVGAGI. The CDR3 coding sequence is TGTGACAGCAGTTATCAGCGGGACAATGAGCAGTTCTTC. Encoded protein: CDSSYQRDNEQFF.

A word on this clonotype: Germline is not matched at one junction end, which may reflect a read error. This chain joins TRBV11-2 and TRBJ2-1; D may be TRBD1 (5 bases). This CDR3 region has 13 residues. CDR1 is SGHAT, CDR2 FQNNGV, per germline. The CDR3 loop is CAGTQTAYNEQSF. In DNA form, the CDR3 reads TGTGCCGGTACCCAGACAGCCTACAATGAGCAGTCCTTC.

With respect to this clonotype: The CDR3 end shows no conserved phenylalanine or tryptophan, and so a read error is likely. The V gene is TRBV28, the J gene TRBJ2-5; D remains unclear. V dropped 6 bases and J dropped 3 bases, with 8 bases sitting between them. The CDR3 loop spans 12 amino acids. Germline V gene data show CDR1 as MDHEN and CDR2 as SYDVKM. The DNA of the CDR3 is TGTGCCAGCAGGGCAGGAGAAGAGACCCAGTACTAC. Translation: CASRAGEETQYY.

As to this clonotype: A much larger clone sits a single nucleotide away, making a read error possible. The chain joins TRBV6-5 to TRBJ2-1, with unresolved D. This CDR3 spans 15 amino acids. The ends were cut back, 6 bases at V and 3 bases at J, with 15 bases in the middle. The germline gives CDR1 MNHEY, CDR2 SVGAGI. The CDR3 DNA sequence: TGTGCCAGCAGCGGTGGGTCCCTCTACTACAATGAGCAGTTCTTC. This gives the protein CASSGGSLYYNEQFF.

The table lists this clonotype with a count of one. Here the CDR3 DNA reads TGTGCCAGCAGTGACTTTCTAGCGGGAGAGCTCACAGATACGCAGTATTTT. Protein: CASSDFLAGELTDTQYF. J is TRBJ2-3 and V is TRBV6-4, with 10 bases fitting TRBD2. J lost 2 bases, V lost 1 base, and 6 bases had no gene match. Looked up from germline, CDR1 is MRHNA and CDR2 is SNTAGT. The CDR3 extends over 17 amino acids.

This clonotype was counted only a few times. The chain joins TRBV10-2 to TRBJ2-1; no reliable D call. The V gene lost 6 bases and the J gene lost 6 bases, with 12 bases spanning the gap. CDR1 WSHSY and CDR2 SAAADI come from the germline V gene. CDR3 length: 13 amino acids. The CDR3 reads CASSHMISNEQFF. CDR3 in DNA: TGCGCCAGCAGCCACATGATCTCCAATGAGCAGTTCTTC.

Worth noting for this clonotype: A junction end diverges from the germline sequence, so it may reflect a read error. V usage is TRBV6-2 or TRBV6-3 and J usage is TRBJ1-5; D perhaps matches TRBD1 (6 bases). CDR3 length: 16 amino acids. Germline assignment: CDR1 MNHEY and CDR2 SVGEGT. CDR3 residues: CTSSLSGRGHNQPQHF. Written as DNA, the CDR3 is TGTACCAGCAGTTTGTCCGGGAGGGGACACAATCAACCCCAGCATTTT.

With respect to this clonotype: An end of the junction does not agree with germline; a read error may underlie this. The chain joins TRBV11-2 to TRBJ2-3; TRBD2 aligns across 10 bases. This CDR3 is 16 amino acids long. Germline V gene lookup returns CDR1 SGHAT and CDR2 FQNNGV. The CDR3 spells CPSSLALAGFTNTQYF. CDR3 sequence (DNA): TGTCCCAGCAGCTTAGCACTAGCGGGATTCACAAATACGCAGTATTTT.

On this clonotype itself: A read error may explain this, as a much larger clone is one base away. The V gene is TRBV5-4, the J gene TRBJ2-5, with TRBD2 as a possible D gene (5 bases). Germline V gene data show CDR1 as SGHNT and CDR2 as YYREEE (reference sequence). Deletions cut 0 bases from V and 3 bases from J, with 9 bases between. The CDR3 runs to 14 residues. CDR3 DNA: TGTGCCAGCAGCTTGGTCCGGGGAGAAGAGACCCAGTACTTC. This sequence encodes CASSLVRGEETQYF.